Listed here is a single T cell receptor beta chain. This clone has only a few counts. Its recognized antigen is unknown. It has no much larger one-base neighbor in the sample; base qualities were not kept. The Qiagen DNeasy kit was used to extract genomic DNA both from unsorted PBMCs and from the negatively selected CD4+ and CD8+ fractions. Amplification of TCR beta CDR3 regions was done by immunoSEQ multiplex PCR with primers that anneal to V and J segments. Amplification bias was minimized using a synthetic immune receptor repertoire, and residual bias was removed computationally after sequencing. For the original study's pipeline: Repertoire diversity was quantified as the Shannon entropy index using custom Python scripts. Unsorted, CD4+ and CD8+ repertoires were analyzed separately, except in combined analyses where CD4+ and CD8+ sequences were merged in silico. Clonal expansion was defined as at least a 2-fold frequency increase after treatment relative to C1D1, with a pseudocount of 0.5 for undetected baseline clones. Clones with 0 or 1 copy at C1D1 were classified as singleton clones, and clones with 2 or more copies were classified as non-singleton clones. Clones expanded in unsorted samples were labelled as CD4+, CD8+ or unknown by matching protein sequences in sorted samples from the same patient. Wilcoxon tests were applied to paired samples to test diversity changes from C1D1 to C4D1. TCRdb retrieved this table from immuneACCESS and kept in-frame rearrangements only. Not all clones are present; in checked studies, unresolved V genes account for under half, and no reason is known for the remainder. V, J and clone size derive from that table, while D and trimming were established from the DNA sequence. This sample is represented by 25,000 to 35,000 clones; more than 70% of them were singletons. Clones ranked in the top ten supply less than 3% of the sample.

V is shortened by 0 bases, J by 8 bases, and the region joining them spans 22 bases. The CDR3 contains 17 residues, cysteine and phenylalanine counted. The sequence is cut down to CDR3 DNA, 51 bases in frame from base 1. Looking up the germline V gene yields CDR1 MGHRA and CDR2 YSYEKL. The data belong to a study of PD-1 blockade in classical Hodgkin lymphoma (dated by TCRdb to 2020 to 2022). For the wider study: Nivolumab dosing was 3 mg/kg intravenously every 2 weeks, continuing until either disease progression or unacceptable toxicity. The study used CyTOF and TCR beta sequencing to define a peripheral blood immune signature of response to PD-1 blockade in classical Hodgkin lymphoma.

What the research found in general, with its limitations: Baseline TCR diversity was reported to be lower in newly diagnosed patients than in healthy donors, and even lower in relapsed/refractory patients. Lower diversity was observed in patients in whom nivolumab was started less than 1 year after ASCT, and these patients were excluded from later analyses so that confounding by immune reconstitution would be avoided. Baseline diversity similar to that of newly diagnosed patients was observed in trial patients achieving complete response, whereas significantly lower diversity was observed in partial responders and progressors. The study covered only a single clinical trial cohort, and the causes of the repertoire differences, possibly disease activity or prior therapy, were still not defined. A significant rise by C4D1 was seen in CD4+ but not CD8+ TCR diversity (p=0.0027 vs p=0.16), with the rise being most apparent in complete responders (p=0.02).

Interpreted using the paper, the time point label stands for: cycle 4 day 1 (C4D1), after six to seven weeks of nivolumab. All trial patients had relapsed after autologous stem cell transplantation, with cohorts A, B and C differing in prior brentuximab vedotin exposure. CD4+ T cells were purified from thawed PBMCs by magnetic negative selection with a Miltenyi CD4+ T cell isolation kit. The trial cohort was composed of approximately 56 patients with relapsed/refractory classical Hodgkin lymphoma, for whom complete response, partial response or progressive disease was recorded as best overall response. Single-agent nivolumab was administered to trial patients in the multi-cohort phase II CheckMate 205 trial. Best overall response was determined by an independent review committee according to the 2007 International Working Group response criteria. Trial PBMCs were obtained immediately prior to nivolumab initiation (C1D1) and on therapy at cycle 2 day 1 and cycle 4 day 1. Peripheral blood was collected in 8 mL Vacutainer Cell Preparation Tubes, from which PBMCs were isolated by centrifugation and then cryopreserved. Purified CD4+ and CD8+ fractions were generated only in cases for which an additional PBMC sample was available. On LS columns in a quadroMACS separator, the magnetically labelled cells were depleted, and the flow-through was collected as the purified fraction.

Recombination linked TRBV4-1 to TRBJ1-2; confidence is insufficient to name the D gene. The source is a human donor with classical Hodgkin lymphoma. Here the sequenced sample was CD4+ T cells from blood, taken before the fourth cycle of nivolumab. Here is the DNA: TGCGCCAGCAGCCAAGATCGGGGATGGAATCGGTTTCTCGGCTACACCTTC. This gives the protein CASSQDRGWNRFLGYTF.